This passage covers 5 T cell receptor beta chains from one sample sequenced in a study of T cells expressing NK-cell markers. TCRdb re-called the 5' RACE reads and catalogs CDR3 proteins one per entry, DNA excluded. This repertoire includes 300,000 to 500,000 distinct CDR3 sequences. Sequencing was done on a sample of blood T cells: a sorted CD56 or NKG2C T cell subset, CD4+ or CD8+ T cells, or bulk PBMC T cells (not recorded which). All receptors derive from a woman aged 50 to 60 in good health.

The V call is TRBV7-8, the J call TRBJ2-5; TCRdb names TRBD1, which stays unverified in the absence of DNA. CDR1 is SGHVS and CDR2 is FQNEAQ in the germline V gene. The CDR3 runs 15 residues. The CDR3 loop reads CASSPRQLNEETQYF.

The rearrangement links TRBV20-1 to TRBJ2-1; without DNA, the TCRdb call of TRBD1 cannot be checked. This CDR3 has 14 residues. In germline, CDR1 is DFQATT, CDR2 SNEGSKA (reference sequence). CDR3 sequence reads: CSARRGQGLNEQFF.

This chain links TRBV12-3 or TRBV12-4 with TRBJ2-6; TCRdb picks TRBD1, but there is no DNA to check that call. The CDR3 loop spans 18 amino acids. The chain's CDR3 is CASSLASGTSSGANVLTF.

The chain uses TRBV5-1 and TRBJ2-5; TCRdb reports TRBD2, a call that lacks DNA to check it against. Germline lookup yields CDR1 SGHRS and CDR2 YFSETQ. This CDR3 region has 21 residues. CDR3 amino acids: CASSKTSGTSGRHLPGETQYF.

The rearrangement links TRBV12-3 or TRBV12-4 to TRBJ1-4. This CDR3 is built from 14 residues. CDR3 sequence: CASSSGRTPEKLFF.